These 5 T cell receptor beta chains were all obtained from the same sample, sequenced in a study of regulatory T cells in long-lasting Graves disease (dated by TCRdb to about 2021). The library was prepared using multiplex PCR. Data came from an Illumina HiSeq 4000. To build TCR beta libraries, CDR3 regions were amplified by Arm-PCR using iRepertoire HTBI primers. TCRdb reran the public reads through fastp at Q25 and MiXCR, keeping productive beta chains. Each record represents a unique CDR3 protein, reported with the most common genes and DNA among its rows. This sample has under 800,000 distinct CDR3 sequences in its table, and around 17% of those were observed once. In total, the top ten clones hold 15% to 20% of the sample. The intended sense of this specimen's time point label: newly diagnosed GD, antithyroid drugs for less than 3 months. RNA was extracted from PBMCs in TRIzol for both TCR sequencing and RNA sequencing.

The same specimen was also included in a second study, on T cells in Graves' hyperthyroidism and ophthalmopathy.

The sample here was peripheral blood mononuclear cells (PBMCs), taken at new diagnosis, from a patient treated with antithyroid drugs. The receptors shown here come from a woman aged 30 to 39 with Graves disease. Donor details come from another sample of the same person, matched by shared clones.

The rearrangement links TRBV3-1 to TRBJ2-3, with 8 bases fitting TRBD1. V dropped 5 bases and J dropped 3; count of bases not matched to a gene: 7. The CDR3 is 15 residues long. CDR1 is LGHDT and CDR2 is YNNKEL in the germline V gene (reference sequence). In nucleotides, the CDR3 is TGTGCCAGCAGCTCGACAGGGGCATCGACAGATACGCAGTATTTT. Protein product: CASSSTGASTDTQYF.

This clonotype has ten or more counts. This chain uses TRBV20-1 with TRBJ2-7; TRBD1 aligns across 10 bases. V was pared by 6 bases and J by 2 bases, with 10 bases of the junction left unmatched. Germline CDR1 and CDR2: DFQATT and SNEGSKA (reference sequence). CDR3 size: 15 residues. Here the CDR3 reads CSATPPGQGPYEQYF. The CDR3 nucleotides read TGCAGTGCGACCCCACCGGGACAGGGGCCCTACGAGCAGTACTTC.

The J gene is TRBJ1-2, the V gene TRBV30; D gene unclear. The CDR3 covers 11 residues. The V gene lost 5 bases and the J gene lost 3 bases, with 7 bases spanning the gap. Germline lookup yields CDR1 GTSNPN and CDR2 SVGIG (reference sequence). The CDR3 DNA reads as TGTGCCTGGGACCAGCACTATGGCTACACCTTC. Protein sequence: CAWDQHYGYTF.

This clonotype was observed many times. The gene calls are TRBV28 and TRBJ2-5, with D possibly called TRBD1 or TRBD2 (5 bases each). Per the germline V gene, CDR1 is MDHEN and CDR2 is SYDVKM. Trimming stripped 8 bases from V and 5 bases from J, with 15 bases between. This CDR3 is 13 amino acids long. The CDR3 spells CASRLEGTETQYF. The DNA for the CDR3 is TGTGCCAGCCGGCTGGAAGGGACCGAGACCCAGTACTTC.

Many counts were recorded for this clonotype. The genes are TRBV30 and TRBJ1-1; 9 nucleotides agree with TRBD1. The CDR3 spans 14 residues. Germline-derived CDR1 and CDR2 are GTSNPN and SVGIG (reference sequence). V was clipped by 0 bases and J by 4 bases; unmatched bases: 3. The CDR3 DNA reads TGTGCCTGGAGTGTATTACAGGGGGCCACTGAAGCTTTCTTT. As protein: CAWSVLQGATEAFF.